This passage covers 21 T cell receptor beta chains from one sample sequenced in a study of cytomegalovirus exposure and HLA in healthy donors. 60 Vbeta and 13 Jbeta primers were used in PCR. Profiling relied on immunoSEQ multiplex PCR, and the TCRdb table lists in-frame clones only, not all of them. The sample includes 150,000 to 200,000 clones, 79% of them seen just once. What was sequenced was PBMCs. These receptors were collected from a man aged 40-49 years in good health and CMV-seronegative.

The V and J genes are TRBV5-1 and TRBJ2-6, with 9 positions matching TRBD1. The CDR3 runs to 18 residues. Trimming cost V 6 bases and J 2 bases; bases outside gene matches: 12. Germline V gene sequence: CDR1 SGHRS, CDR2 YFSETQ. The CDR3 DNA reads TGCGCCAGCACCAAGCAGGGACAGGGCATTGCTGGGGCCAACGTCCTGACTTTC. Protein sequence: CASTKQGQGIAGANVLTF.

J is TRBJ2-7 and V is TRBV4-2, with D possibly TRBD2 on 5 matching bases. The V gene lost 2 bases and the J gene lost 4 bases, with 18 bases spanning the gap. CDR1 and CDR2 (germline): LGHNA, YNFKEQ. The CDR3 spans 16 residues. Here the CDR3 DNA reads TGTGCCAGCAGCCAAACGGGGAGAGACTACCCTTACGAGCAGTACTTC. Its protein is CASSQTGRDYPYEQYF.

This clone was counted once. The chain carries TRBV5-4 and TRBJ2-6; D gene uncertain. CDR1 SGHNT and CDR2 YYREEE come from the germline V gene (reference sequence). With 2 bases removed from V and 1 base from J, the gap between germline ends came to 7 bases. The CDR3 has 15 amino acids. For the CDR3, the DNA is TGTGCCAGCAGCTTTCCAAATTCTGGGGCCAACGTCCTGACTTTC. Residues: CASSFPNSGANVLTF. The full variable domain, with the rest looked up from reference TRBV5-4 and TRBJ2-6, is ETGVTQSPTHLIKTRGQQVTLRCSSQSGHNTVSWYQQALGQGPQFIFQYYREEENGRGNFPPRFSGLQFPNYSSELNVNALELDDSALYLCASSFPNSGANVLTFGAGSRLTVL.

J is TRBJ2-2 and V is TRBV19; TRBD1 matches 9 bases. The trim removed 4 bases at V and 1 base at J, leaving 4 bases unmatched. Germline V gene data show CDR1 as LNHDA and CDR2 as SQIVND (reference sequence). There are 16 residues in the CDR3. The CDR3 sequence: CASSTSGQGNTGELFF. As DNA, the CDR3 is TGTGCCAGTAGTACCTCGGGACAGGGGAACACCGGGGAGCTGTTTTTT.

CDR3 region: CASSIDRGRNQPQHF. For the CDR3, the DNA is TGTGCCAGTAGTATAGACAGGGGGCGCAATCAGCCCCAGCATTTT. The chain uses TRBV19 and TRBJ1-5; 8 bases line up with TRBD1. The CDR3 extends over 15 amino acids. V dropped 0 bases and J dropped 2; count of bases not matched to a gene: 0. Germline CDR1 reads LNHDA; CDR2 reads SQIVND (reference sequence).

The chain is built from TRBV28 and TRBJ2-7; weak D call: TRBD2 (5 bases). With 7 bases removed from V and 1 base from J, the gap between germline ends came to 14 bases. The germline V gene has CDR1 MDHEN and CDR2 SYDVKM. CDR3 length: 14 amino acids. CDR3 nucleotides: TGTGCCAGCACCCTGGGCCCGGGGTCCTACGAGCAGTACTTC. It translates to CASTLGPGSYEQYF.

The V gene is TRBV5-6, the J gene TRBJ2-1, with TRBD2 matching over 10 bases. The CDR3 totals 15 residues. Germline CDR1 is SGHDT and CDR2 is YYEEEE. V lost 0 bases to trimming and J lost 6 bases; unmatched junction nucleotides: 3. The CDR3 coding sequence is TGTGCCAGCAGCTTGGACCTAGCGGGAGTCAATGAGCAGTTCTTC. Its translation is CASSLDLAGVNEQFF.

The genes are TRBV7-8 and TRBJ2-7; 9 positions match TRBD2. Germline CDR1 reads SGHVS; CDR2 reads FQNEAQ. Unmatched junction bases numbered 11, after V lost 1 base and J lost 7 bases. The CDR3 consists of 16 residues. CDR3 residues: CASSLGGAGGAREQYF. The CDR3 region has the DNA TGTGCCAGCAGCTTAGGAGGGGCGGGAGGGGCCCGGGAGCAGTACTTC.

This clone was detected only a few times. This rearrangement joins TRBV6-1 to TRBJ2-1, with 7 bases aligning to TRBD1. Germline trimming cut 5 bases from V and 4 bases from J; bases unmatched to any gene: 5. Germline values: CDR1 MNHNS, CDR2 SASEGT. The CDR3 extends over 14 amino acids. CDR3: CASSPGTEYNEQFF. CDR3 coding DNA: TGTGCCAGCAGTCCCGGGACAGAATACAATGAGCAGTTCTTC.

The V and J genes are TRBV20-1 and TRBJ2-3; D remains ambiguous. Germline V gene data show CDR1 as DFQATT and CDR2 as SNEGSKA (reference sequence). The CDR3 is 10 residues long. V lost 8 bases and J lost 1, with 4 bases in between. The CDR3 nucleotides are TGCAGTCCGGGCACAGATACGCAGTATTTT. Amino acids: CSPGTDTQYF.

The rearrangement uses TRBV30 and TRBJ2-5; 7 positions agree with TRBD1. The CDR3 runs 14 residues. CDR1 GTSNPN and CDR2 SVGIG come from the germline V gene (reference sequence). After removal of 2 bases from V and 5 bases from J, the junction contained 8 bases not matched to a gene. The CDR3 DNA is TGTGCCTGGAGTAGAGACAGGGCGGAGGAGACCCAGTACTTC. Translation gives CAWSRDRAEETQYF.

CDR3 DNA sequence: TGTGCCAGCAGCGTACCTAGCGGGAGGGCCAGTACCGGGGAGCTGTTTTTT. Its translation is CASSVPSGRASTGELFF. The chain combines TRBV7-2 with TRBJ2-2; 12 nucleotides line up with TRBD2. CDR1 is SGHTA, CDR2 FQGNSA, per germline. The CDR3 totals 17 residues. The V and J ends lost 5 bases and 5 bases, in that order; junction bases with no gene match: 9.

The V and J genes are TRBV10-3 and TRBJ2-7; 13 bases are a match to TRBD2. After removal of 4 bases from V and 4 bases from J, the junction contained 7 bases not matched to a gene. This CDR3 is built from 16 residues. Germline V gene data show CDR1 as ENHRY and CDR2 as SYGVKD. The CDR3 loop reads CAISVGGLAGTYEQYF. The CDR3 bases are TGTGCCATCAGTGTAGGGGGACTAGCGGGGACATACGAGCAGTACTTC.

This clone was seen a handful of times. This chain joins TRBV19 and TRBJ2-7; D might be TRBD1 (6 bases). Looked up from germline, CDR1 is LNHDA and CDR2 is SQIVND (reference sequence). This CDR3 region has 14 residues. V lost 3 bases and J lost 3, with 12 bases in between. CDR3 residues: CASSIGGGSYEQYF. The CDR3 DNA follows: TGTGCCAGTAGTATTGGGGGCGGAAGCTACGAGCAGTACTTC.

The chain links TRBV5-6 to TRBJ2-7; 7 positions match TRBD1. Trimming cost V 4 bases and J 3 bases; bases outside gene matches: 10. The CDR3 is 15 residues long. Germline V gene lookup returns CDR1 SGHDT and CDR2 YYEEEE. The CDR3 loop reads CASSTHRGSRYEQYF. The CDR3 coding sequence is TGTGCCAGCAGCACCCACAGGGGTTCTCGCTACGAGCAGTACTTC.

Comment on this clone: One junction end does not reproduce the germline sequence, and a read error may be involved. The rearrangement joins TRBV7-9 to TRBJ2-4; D not certain. CDR3 size: 14 residues. Germline CDR1 is SEHNR and CDR2 is FQNEAQ (reference sequence). CDR3 protein: CASSPPSDVNSQYF. CDR3 nucleotide sequence: TGTGCCAGCAGCCCCCCGAGTGATGTGAACAGTCAGTACTTC.

As regards this clone: The junction and the germline gene differ at one end; a read error may be behind it. The CDR3 protein is CASSLAPLNQGYNEQFF. For the CDR3, the DNA is TGTGCTAGCAGCTTAGCCCCCCTAAATCAGGGTTACAATGAGCAGTTCTTC. This sequence joins TRBV7-7 and TRBJ2-1, with a weak D call TRBD1 (5 bases). Germline CDR1 SSHAT, CDR2 FNYEAQ (reference sequence). This CDR3 has 17 amino acids.

The CDR3, as DNA: TGCGCCAGCAGCCATTCGGGAGCGGGAGAATTGCATGAGCAGTTCTTC. This sequence encodes CASSHSGAGELHEQFF. The genes are TRBV4-3 and TRBJ2-1; 8 positions match TRBD2. J lost 8 bases, V lost 3 bases, and 12 bases had no gene match. This CDR3 contains 16 residues. Looked up from germline, CDR1 is LGHNA and CDR2 is YSLEER.

The J gene is TRBJ2-1, the V gene TRBV27, with a weak D call TRBD1 (5 bases). The CDR3 sequence is 13 residues long. Germline CDR1 and CDR2: MNHEY and SMNVEV (reference sequence). Between the trimmed V and J ends, which lost 7 bases and 5 bases, there was a span of 12 bases. The CDR3 here is CASIRTNDNEQFF. The CDR3 DNA reads TGTGCCAGCATCCGGACAAATGACAATGAGCAGTTCTTC.

This clone was recorded a few times. The chain couples TRBV28 to TRBJ1-1; perhaps TRBD1 as D (6 bases). V was shortened by 6 bases and J by 4 bases, with 9 bases between the two germline ends. CDR3 length: 12 residues. From germline, CDR1 is MDHEN and CDR2 SYDVKM. CDR3 sequence: CASRVQGTEAFF. CDR3 nucleotides: TGTGCCAGCAGGGTACAGGGCACTGAAGCTTTCTTT.

The V gene is TRBV6-5, the J gene TRBJ1-1; no definite D call. Trimming stripped 8 bases from V and 0 bases from J, with 7 bases between. Germline V gene lookup returns CDR1 MNHEY and CDR2 SVGAGI. CDR3 length: 12 amino acids. The DNA for the CDR3 is TGTGCCAGCGGAACTATGAACACTGAAGCTTTCTTT. Translated, it gives CASGTMNTEAFF.